One sample yielded the 3 T cell receptor beta chains listed below, sequenced in a study of radiotherapy plus CTLA-4 blockade in lung cancer. The data were produced by immunoSEQ multiplex PCR, yet TCRdb's version contains in-frame clones alone and is incomplete. In the table there are roughly 77,000 clones, under 75% of which are singletons. The sequencing used peripheral blood, collected from a patient treated with radiotherapy plus ipilimumab. All receptors come from a human donor with non-small cell lung cancer whose response to radiotherapy plus ipilimumab could not be evaluated.

The chain has TRBV5-1 and TRBJ2-3, with 7 bases aligning to TRBD2. Germline V lookup: CDR1 SGHRS, CDR2 YFSETQ. J was trimmed by 11 bases and V by 3 bases; bases with no gene match: 6. The CDR3 is 12 residues long. The CDR3 protein is CASSSTSVEQYF. In DNA, the CDR3 is TGCGCCAGCAGCTCCACTAGCGTGGAGCAGTATTTT.

The V and J genes are TRBV19 and TRBJ1-5; 7 bases line up with TRBD1. J gave up 0 bases and V 5 bases, and 4 bases lay outside the gene matches. CDR3 length: 15 amino acids. Germline CDR1 and CDR2: LNHDA and SQIVND (reference sequence). CDR3 loop: CASSAGQNSNQPQHF. The CDR3 region has the DNA TGTGCCAGTAGTGCGGGACAGAATAGCAATCAGCCCCAGCATTTT. Drawing the rest from reference TRBV19 and TRBJ1-5, the complete variable domain is DGGITQSPKYLFRKEGQNVTLSCEQNLNHDAMYWYRQDPGQGLRLIYYSQIVNDFQKGDIAEGYSVSREKKESFPLTVTSAQKNPTAFYLCASSAGQNSNQPQHFGDGTRLSIL.

The rearrangement joins TRBV30 to TRBJ2-5; D possibly corresponds to TRBD1 (6 bases). The V and J ends lost 0 bases and 2 bases respectively, with 7 bases between them. This CDR3 region has 13 residues. Germline CDR1 and CDR2: GTSNPN and SVGIG (reference sequence). The DNA of the CDR3 is TGTGCCTGGAGTGTAGGGGGTCAAGAGACCCAGTACTTC. Translation gives CAWSVGGQETQYF.